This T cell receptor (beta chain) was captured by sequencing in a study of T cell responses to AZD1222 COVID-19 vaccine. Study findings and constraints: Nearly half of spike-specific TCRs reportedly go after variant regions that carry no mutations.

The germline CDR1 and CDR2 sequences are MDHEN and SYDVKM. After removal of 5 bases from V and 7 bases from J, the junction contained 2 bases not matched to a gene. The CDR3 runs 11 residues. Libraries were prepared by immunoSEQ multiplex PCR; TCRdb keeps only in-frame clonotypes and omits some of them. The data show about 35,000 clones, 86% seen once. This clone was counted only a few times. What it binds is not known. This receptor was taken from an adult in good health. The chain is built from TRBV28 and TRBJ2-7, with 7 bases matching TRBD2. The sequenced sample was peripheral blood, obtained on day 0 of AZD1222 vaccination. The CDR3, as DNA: TGTGCCAGCAGTGGGGGGGGAGAGCAGTACTTC. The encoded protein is CASSGGGEQYF.